A selection of T cell receptor beta chains follows, all from one sample in a study of type 1 and type 2 diabetes patients. TCRdb processed the multiplex PCR reads anew with MiXCR; each CDR3 protein has one entry. The data contain 250,000 or so distinct CDR3 sequences, around 47% of them singletons. The sequencing input was peripheral blood mononuclear cells (PBMCs). The source is a man younger than 35 with type 2 diabetes. The conserved cysteine and the conserved F or W are not part of the CDR3 here. Fields, in order: J gene, V gene, CDR3 protein.

TRBJ2-1 TRBV15 ATSREVGNGEQF
TRBJ2-1 TRBV20-1 SELARTYNEQF
TRBJ2-3 TRBV5-8 ASSFISSGAHTDTQY
TRBJ2-1 TRBV7-2 ASSFGEQF
TRBJ1-1 TRBV6-5 ASKTPSAEAL
TRBJ2-7 TRBV2 ASRISTGGMGEQY
TRBJ2-7 TRBV12-3/TRBV12-4 ASSFGTGPYEQY
TRBJ2-7 TRBV12-3/TRBV12-4 ASSPGQGQSEQY
TRBJ2-5 TRBV19 ASSIDHGGETQY
TRBJ2-7 TRBV14 ASSYGTSGNRGEQY
TRBJ2-7 TRBV7-2 ASSLGGWLEQY
TRBJ2-1 TRBV4-1 ASSQDGGDYNEQF
TRBJ2-7 TRBV12-3/TRBV12-4 ASSPSQGAKGEQY
TRBJ1-6 TRBV28 ASSPGQGHNSPLH
TRBJ2-3 TRBV11-3 ASSQIAGGGTDTQY
TRBJ1-4 TRBV2 AISDLDSGEKLF
TRBJ1-2 TRBV6-1 ASSEAPGGYGYT
TRBJ2-7 TRBV19 ASSGGPQSYEQY
TRBJ2-5 TRBV6-5 ASSESSGLQEAQY
TRBJ2-7 TRBV2 ASSENGGHMD
TRBJ2-1 TRBV27 ASSLAGQTYNEQF
TRBJ2-1 TRBV7-3 ASSHWGTGNYNEQF
TRBJ1-5 TRBV19 ASSIGKTGPRQPQH
TRBJ1-2 TRBV28 ASSYSKTGYT
TRBJ1-1 TRBV6-6 ASRTGTYMNTEAF
TRBJ2-7 TRBV19 ASAPRTGEKKTYEQY
TRBJ1-2 TRBV15 ATSIDRGQYGYT
TRBJ1-2 TRBV20-1 SAPVGANYGYT
TRBJ2-5 TRBV24-1 ATMGMYQETQY
TRBJ1-4 TRBV30 AWSPGNRFNEKLF
TRBJ2-7 TRBV19 ATRKGAGSYEQY
TRBJ1-5 TRBV2 ASSETWIQPQH
TRBJ1-2 TRBV19 ASSLRDTDHGYT
TRBJ1-6 TRBV28 ASLDREFHPPLH
TRBJ2-7 TRBV15 ATSRVKSSYEQY
TRBJ2-7 TRBV27 ASSPYPPYEQY
TRBJ2-2 TRBV7-2 ASSLDPGVGPSGELF
TRBJ2-1 TRBV7-8 ASRPTESHFNEQF
TRBJ2-7 TRBV5-1 ASSLEPGNSYEQY
TRBJ2-3 TRBV5-1 ASSLAASSTDTQY
TRBJ1-4 TRBV7-2 ASSLIGGSNEKLF
TRBJ1-6 TRBV12-3/TRBV12-4 ASSFPGGFYNSPLH
TRBJ2-1 TRBV2 ASRIRTAQF
TRBJ2-1 TRBV19 ASRQGFNEQF
TRBJ2-7 TRBV29-1 SVGAGGHSYEQY
TRBJ1-5 TRBV19 ASSIVGGYQPQH
TRBJ2-7 TRBV10-2 ASSETVGPYEQY
TRBJ2-2 TRBV2 ASSSTGRGNTGELF
TRBJ1-6 TRBV6-5 ASTTSQMRNSPLH
TRBJ2-1 TRBV4-1 ASSREAEMQFNEQF
TRBJ2-1 TRBV20-1 SARWGNEQF
TRBJ1-2 TRBV7-3 ASSVGLGGGRYGYT
TRBJ1-4 TRBV10-2 ASGGTVNEKLF
TRBJ1-2 TRBV12-3/TRBV12-4 ASRTWQNLYGYT
TRBJ2-7 TRBV7-9 ASSWNTREEQY
TRBJ1-4 TRBV28 ASSFKEGNEKLF
TRBJ1-2 TRBV7-2 ASSSTGTDYGYT
TRBJ2-7 TRBV2 ASTKHELYEQY
TRBJ1-4 TRBV4-3 ASSQDSNELNEKLF
TRBJ2-3 TRBV7-7 ASSVYRGDTQY